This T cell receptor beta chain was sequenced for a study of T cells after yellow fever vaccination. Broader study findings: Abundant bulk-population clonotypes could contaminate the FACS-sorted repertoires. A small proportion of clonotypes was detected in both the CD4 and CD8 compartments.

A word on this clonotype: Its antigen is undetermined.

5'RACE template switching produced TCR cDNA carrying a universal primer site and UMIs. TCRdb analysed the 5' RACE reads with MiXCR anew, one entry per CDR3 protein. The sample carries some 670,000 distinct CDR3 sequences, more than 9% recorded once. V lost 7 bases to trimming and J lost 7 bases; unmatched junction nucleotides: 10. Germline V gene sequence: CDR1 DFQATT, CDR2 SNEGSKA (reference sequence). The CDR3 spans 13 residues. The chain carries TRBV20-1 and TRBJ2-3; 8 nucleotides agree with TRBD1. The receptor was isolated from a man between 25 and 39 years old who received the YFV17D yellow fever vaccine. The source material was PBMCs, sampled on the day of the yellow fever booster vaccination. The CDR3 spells CSGADRDSNTQYF. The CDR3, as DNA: TGCAGTGGCGCGGACAGGGACTCGAATACGCAGTATTTT.